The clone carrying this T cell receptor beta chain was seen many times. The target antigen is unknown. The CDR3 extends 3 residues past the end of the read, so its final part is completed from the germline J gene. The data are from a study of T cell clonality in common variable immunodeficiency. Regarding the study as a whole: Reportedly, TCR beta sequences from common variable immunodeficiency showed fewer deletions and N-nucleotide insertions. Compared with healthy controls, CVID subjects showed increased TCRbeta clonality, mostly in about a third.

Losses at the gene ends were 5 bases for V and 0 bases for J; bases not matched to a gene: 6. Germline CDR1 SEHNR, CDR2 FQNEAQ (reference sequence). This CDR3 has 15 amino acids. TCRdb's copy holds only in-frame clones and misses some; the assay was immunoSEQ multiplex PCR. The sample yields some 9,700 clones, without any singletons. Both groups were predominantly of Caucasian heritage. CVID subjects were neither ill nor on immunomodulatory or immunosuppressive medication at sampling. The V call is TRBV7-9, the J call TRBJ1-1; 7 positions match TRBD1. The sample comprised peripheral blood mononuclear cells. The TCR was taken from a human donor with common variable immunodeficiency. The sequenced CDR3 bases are TGTGCCAGCAGCCCATGGACAGGTTTGAACACTGAA. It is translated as CASSPWTGLNTE. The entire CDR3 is CASSPWTGLNTEAFF.